This T cell receptor (beta chain) is drawn from a study of blood T cell repertoires in COVID-19. Study-level background: From T cells, B-cell-depleted T cells, or PBMCs came the material, which was cDNA or gDNA.

Using immunoSEQ multiplex PCR, the repertoire was profiled, and TCRdb retains in-frame clones only, with some absent. This sample has 200,000 to 250,000 clones, with less than 90% found just once. The sequencing sample was made of peripheral blood. This TCR came from a man between 40 and 49 years old with active or convalescent COVID-19.

The CDR3 reads CASSLGGGAQSNSPLHF. CDR3 coding DNA: TGTGCCAGCAGTCTTGGTGGGGGGGCGCAAAGTAATTCACCCCTCCACTTT. This chain links TRBV5-4 with TRBJ1-6, with TRBD1 as a possible D gene (6 bases). V was trimmed by 5 bases and J by 6 bases, leaving 21 bases between them. The CDR3 runs to 17 residues. Germline V gene data show CDR1 as SGHNT and CDR2 as YYREEE (reference sequence).